This TCR beta chain was retrieved from a study of blood T cell repertoires in COVID-19. Method: immunoSEQ multiplex PCR; TCRdb's copy keeps in-frame clones and lacks some. The data hold some 270,000 clones, with roughly 85% observed a single time. Participant age was roughly 18 to 90 years, and participants resided in roughly 25 US areas. Donors were grouped by their self-reported clinical history. This CDR3 has 13 amino acids. Germline assignment: CDR1 MNHEY and CDR2 SVGAGI. V lost 8 bases, J lost 4 bases, and 4 bases stayed unmatched. This clone was detected only once. The TCR comes from a woman between 50 and 59 years old with acute COVID-19. The sequenced sample consisted of PBMCs or T cells enriched from blood (not recorded which). The rearrangement joins TRBV6-5 to TRBJ1-5, with TRBD1 identical over 8 bases. The CDR3 DNA reads as TGTGCCAGCCGTAGACAGGGGAATCAGCCCCAGCATTTT. Its translation: CASRRQGNQPQHF.